The rows below give T cell receptor beta chains drawn from one sample of a study of OX40 agonist ivuxolimab in advanced cancers. Generated by immunoSEQ multiplex PCR, the TCRdb table keeps only in-frame clones and is missing some. Among roughly 53,000 clones listed, roughly 84% were seen once. The material sequenced was CD4+ or CD8+ T cells sorted from blood, taken in a trial of the OX40 agonist ivuxolimab. These receptors came from an adult with an advanced solid tumor such as melanoma, head and neck, liver or kidney cancer. Each CDR3 is given with its conserved first and last residue. The order of the fields is V gene, D gene, clone size, J gene, CDR3 protein, CDR3 DNA. The D gene is left open where the match is weak. Rows give clone size only sometimes, using once, few, many, or a class for an expanded clone.

TRBV28,-,-,TRBJ2-7,CASSSRGGGSTSYEQYF,TGTGCCAGCAGTTCCCGAGGGGGGGGGTCCACTTCCTACGAGCAGTACTTC
TRBV7-3,TRBD1,-,TRBJ1-2,CASGQGAGYGYTF,TGTGCCAGCGGTCAGGGGGCGGGCTATGGCTACACCTTC
TRBV5-6,-,-,TRBJ2-7,CASSFGFNYEQYF,TGTGCCAGCAGCTTCGGGTTCAACTACGAGCAGTACTTC
TRBV28,-,once,TRBJ1-1,CANSDGLNTEAFF,TGTGCCAACTCGGACGGCCTGAACACTGAAGCTTTCTTT
TRBV21-1,-,-,TRBJ2-7,CASSTQGGQVPQTSYEQYF,TGTGCCAGCAGCACCCAGGGCGGCCAGGTCCCCCAAACCTCCTACGAGCAGTACTTC
TRBV10-2,TRBD2,once,TRBJ2-1,CASSELAGGDEQFF,TGCGCCAGCAGTGAATTAGCGGGGGGGGATGAGCAGTTCTTC
TRBV7-2,TRBD1,-,TRBJ2-7,CASSVSPGQGSEQYF,TGTGCCAGCAGCGTTAGCCCGGGACAGGGCTCCGAGCAGTACTTC
TRBV28,-,-,TRBJ1-1,CASRIGGAGKAEAFF,TGTGCCAGCAGAATCGGGGGGGCAGGGAAGGCTGAAGCTTTCTTT
TRBV19,-,-,TRBJ2-6,CASIPREAGANVLTF,TGTGCCAGTATCCCCAGGGAAGCCGGGGCCAACGTCCTGACTTTC
TRBV7-9,TRBD2,once,TRBJ2-5,CASSLLGTSGGEETQYF,TGTGCCAGCAGCTTATTAGGGACTAGCGGGGGGGAAGAGACCCAGTACTTC
TRBV5-4,-,-,TRBJ1-4,CASSETTGNEKLFF,TGTGCCAGCAGCGAGACGACAGGAAATGAAAAACTGTTTTTT
TRBV7-6,-,-,TRBJ2-5,CASSYPLGTQYF,TGTGCCAGCAGCTATCCACTTGGGACCCAGTACTTC
TRBV30,-,-,TRBJ1-1,CAWSVSNTEAFF,TGTGCCTGGAGTGTTTCGAACACTGAAGCTTTCTTT
TRBV30,-,-,TRBJ1-5,CAWSVRANQPQHF,TGTGCCTGGAGTGTGCGGGCTAATCAGCCCCAGCATTTT
TRBV5-1,TRBD2,-,TRBJ2-3,CASSPTAGGYTDTQYF,TGCGCCAGCAGCCCCACAGCGGGGGGGTACACAGATACGCAGTATTTT
TRBV6-5,TRBD2,once,TRBJ2-1,CASSSLQRGSYNEQFF,TGTGCCAGCAGTTCCCTCCAGCGGGGTTCCTACAATGAGCAGTTCTTC
TRBV29-1,TRBD1,-,TRBJ1-2,CSVQTGGSGYTF,TGCAGCGTTCAGACAGGGGGCTCTGGCTACACCTTC
TRBV28,TRBD2,-,TRBJ2-7,CASSLTSGRHEQYF,TGTGCCAGCAGCCTGACTAGCGGGAGGCACGAGCAGTACTTC
TRBV7-2,-,-,TRBJ2-5,CASSLGGTQYF,TGTGCCAGCAGCTTAGGAGGGACCCAGTACTTC
TRBV5-1,-,-,TRBJ2-2,CASSFQGNTGELFF,TGCGCCAGCAGCTTTCAGGGAAATACCGGGGAGCTGTTTTTT
TRBV7-6,TRBD1,few,TRBJ1-6,CASSLGQGYSPLHF,TGTGCCAGCAGCTTAGGACAGGGGTATTCACCCCTCCACTTT
TRBV5-5,-,-,TRBJ2-4,CASSPSLLGDIQYF,TGTGCCAGCAGCCCCTCACTACTAGGGGACATTCAGTACTTC
TRBV7-9,-,-,TRBJ1-1,CASSLYAATEAFF,TGTGCCAGCAGCTTATACGCCGCGACTGAAGCTTTCTTT
TRBV4-1,TRBD1,-,TRBJ1-1,CASSQLRTGFVAEAFF,TGCGCCAGCAGCCAACTCCGGACAGGGTTTGTGGCTGAAGCTTTCTTT
TRBV2,-,-,TRBJ2-3,CASSEQGNTDTQYF,TGTGCCAGCAGTGAACAGGGTAACACAGATACGCAGTATTTT
TRBV27,TRBD2,-,TRBJ2-7,CASSPSGSFSYEQYF,TGTGCCAGCAGCCCAAGCGGGAGTTTCTCCTACGAGCAGTACTTC
TRBV7-2,TRBD1,-,TRBJ1-1,CASSLGGGGQGPAFF,TGTGCCAGCAGCTTAGGAGGAGGAGGACAGGGACCAGCTTTCTTT
TRBV28,TRBD1,-,TRBJ1-6,CASSLLTGGAYHSPLHF,TGTGCCAGCAGTTTGCTCACAGGGGGCGCTTACCATTCACCCCTCCACTTT
TRBV28,-,-,TRBJ1-4,CASSLVGYNEKLFF,TGTGCCAGCAGTTTAGTAGGTTATAATGAAAAACTGTTTTTT
TRBV4-1,-,-,TRBJ2-5,CASSQLGGGETQYF,TGCGCCAGCAGCCAGCTAGGGGGTGGAGAGACCCAGTACTTC
TRBV6-1,-,-,TRBJ2-3,CASSRTEVTQYF,TGTGCCAGCAGTAGGACAGAAGTTACGCAGTATTTT
TRBV28,TRBD2,few,TRBJ2-3,CASRPTSGGPTDTQYF,TGTGCCAGCAGGCCTACTAGCGGGGGTCCCACAGATACGCAGTATTTT
TRBV28,TRBD1,-,TRBJ2-5,CASSLGSQGAGETQYF,TGTGCCAGCAGTTTAGGGTCCCAGGGGGCAGGGGAGACCCAGTACTTC
TRBV4-2,TRBD2,-,TRBJ2-1,CASSRTSGRVLDEQFF,TGTGCCAGCAGCCGGACTAGCGGGAGGGTCTTGGATGAGCAGTTCTTC
TRBV27,-,-,TRBJ2-5,CASSLSFVMETQYF,TGTGCCAGCAGTTTATCGTTCGTAATGGAGACCCAGTACTTC
TRBV19,-,-,TRBJ1-5,CASSILAGNQPQHF,TGTGCCAGTAGTATTTTGGCAGGCAATCAGCCCCAGCATTTT
TRBV21-1,-,once,TRBJ1-5,CASSLPGGNQPQHF,TGTGCCAGCAGCCTCCCCGGGGGCAATCAGCCCCAGCATTTT
TRBV28,TRBD2,-,TRBJ2-3,CASSSRLASDTQYF,TGTGCCAGCAGCTCCCGACTAGCTTCAGATACGCAGTATTTT
TRBV30,-,-,TRBJ2-7,CAWSVLGASEQYF,TGTGCCTGGAGTGTACTGGGGGCGTCCGAGCAGTACTTC
TRBV4-1,-,once,TRBJ2-7,CASSPPGRSAYEQYF,TGCGCCAGCAGCCCCCCGGGCAGGTCCGCCTACGAGCAGTACTTC
TRBV27,-,-,TRBJ2-5,CASRRSTQGTQYF,TGTGCCAGCAGGCGGTCTACCCAGGGGACCCAGTACTTC
TRBV18,TRBD1,-,TRBJ2-6,CASSVAGGVSSGANVLTF,TGTGCCAGCTCGGTGGCAGGGGGTGTAAGCTCTGGGGCCAACGTCCTGACTTTC
TRBV11-3,-,-,TRBJ2-5,CASSLAGEGETQYF,TGTGCCAGCAGCTTAGCGGGAGAGGGAGAGACCCAGTACTTC
TRBV13,TRBD2,-,TRBJ2-3,CASSPERGGPPSTDTQYF,TGTGCCAGCAGCCCCGAGCGGGGGGGCCCCCCTAGCACAGATACGCAGTATTTT
TRBV30,-,-,TRBJ1-1,CAWSNGALAFF,TGTGCCTGGAGTAATGGGGCGCTAGCTTTCTTT
TRBV13,TRBD2,-,TRBJ2-3,CATGLAAHTQYF,TGTGCCACCGGACTAGCGGCCCATACGCAGTATTTT